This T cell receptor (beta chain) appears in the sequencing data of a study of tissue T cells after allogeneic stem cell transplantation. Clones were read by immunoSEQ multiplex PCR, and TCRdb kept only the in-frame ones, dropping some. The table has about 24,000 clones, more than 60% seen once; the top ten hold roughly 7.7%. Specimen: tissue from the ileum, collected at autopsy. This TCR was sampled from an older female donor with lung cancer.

In nucleotides, the CDR3 is TGTGCCAGCAGCAGGGGGCAAAACACTGAAGCTTTCTTT. It yields the protein CASSRGQNTEAFF. V gene TRBV25-1 combines with J gene TRBJ1-1; 8 bases agree with TRBD1. After removal of 6 bases from V and 2 bases from J, the junction contained 2 bases not matched to a gene. The CDR3 consists of 13 residues. The V gene's germline CDR1 is MGHDK and CDR2 SYGVNS.